Listed below are T cell receptor beta chains from one sample, sequenced in a study of glioma-infiltrating T cells after dendritic cell vaccination. Assay: immunoSEQ multiplex PCR; the TCRdb copy retains only in-frame clones and omits some. The sample shows 45,000 to 60,000 clones, around 85% of them seen only once. Here the sequenced sample was blood, taken after dendritic cell vaccination. These TCRs come from a human donor with glioblastoma. The CDR3 runs from the conserved cysteine through the conserved F or W. A D gene is named only where the DNA matches it firmly. The listing skips clone size in some rows; elsewhere it reads once, few, many or a size class.

V: TRBV5-4; D: TRBD2; size: NA; J: TRBJ2-1; CDR3: CATTPGLAGGEQFF; DNA: TGTGCCACCACGCCGGGACTAGCGGGGGGTGAGCAGTTCTTC
V: TRBV5-4; D: NA; size: NA; J: TRBJ2-7; CDR3: CASSLGHPTGREQYF; DNA: TGTGCCAGCAGCTTGGGGCACCCAACAGGGCGCGAGCAGTACTTC
V: TRBV7-9; D: NA; size: NA; J: TRBJ2-7; CDR3: CASSLGTGGEQYF; DNA: TGTGCCAGCAGCTTAGGTACCGGGGGCGAGCAGTACTTC
V: TRBV4-3; D: NA; size: once; J: TRBJ1-2; CDR3: CASSQDPGEGNHGYTF; DNA: TGCGCCAGCAGCCAAGATCCGGGTGAGGGAAATCATGGCTACACCTTC
V: TRBV5-4; D: TRBD2; size: once; J: TRBJ2-3; CDR3: CASSLGGTSGTDTQYF; DNA: TGTGCCAGCAGCTTGGGGGGGACTAGCGGCACAGATACGCAGTATTTT
V: TRBV10-3; D: NA; size: NA; J: TRBJ1-5; CDR3: CATRPSGGNQPQHF; DNA: TGTGCCACCAGACCCTCAGGGGGCAATCAGCCCCAGCATTTT
V: TRBV2; D: TRBD1; size: NA; J: TRBJ2-6; CDR3: CARSTGVQSGANVLTF; DNA: TGTGCCAGGTCGACAGGGGTTCAATCTGGGGCCAACGTCCTGACTTTC
V: TRBV5-4; D: TRBD1; size: NA; J: TRBJ1-2; CDR3: CASSLETGGLDGYTF; DNA: TGTGCCAGCAGCTTGGAGACAGGGGGCCTGGATGGCTACACCTTC
V: TRBV4-1; D: TRBD1; size: NA; J: TRBJ1-1; CDR3: CASSQWTGSNTEAFF; DNA: TGCGCCAGCAGCCAATGGACAGGGAGTAACACTGAAGCTTTCTTT
V: TRBV25-1; D: NA; size: once; J: TRBJ1-1; CDR3: CASSAGQRGTEAFF; DNA: TGTGCCAGCAGTGCCGGACAGAGGGGAACTGAAGCTTTCTTT
V: TRBV25-1; D: NA; size: NA; J: TRBJ1-5; CDR3: CASAGSSNQPQHF; DNA: TGTGCCAGCGCGGGCAGTAGCAATCAGCCCCAGCATTTT
V: TRBV7-9; D: NA; size: NA; J: TRBJ1-3; CDR3: CASSLASGDVGNTIYF; DNA: TGTGCCAGCAGCTTAGCATCAGGGGACGTCGGAAACACCATATATTTT
V: TRBV7-2; D: NA; size: NA; J: TRBJ1-5; CDR3: CASSLSPQKGPNQPQHF; DNA: TGTGCCAGCAGCTTATCCCCCCAGAAGGGGCCCAATCAGCCCCAGCATTTT
V: TRBV7-2; D: NA; size: once; J: TRBJ2-7; CDR3: CASSLDRTYEQYF; DNA: TGTGCCAGCAGCTTAGACAGAACCTACGAGCAGTACTTC
V: TRBV11-2; D: TRBD1; size: NA; J: TRBJ1-3; CDR3: CASSLGRGQGGGNTIYF; DNA: TGTGCCAGCAGCTTAGGCCGGGGACAGGGAGGTGGAAACACCATATATTTT
V: TRBV5-1; D: TRBD1; size: few; J: TRBJ2-1; CDR3: CASSTTGDGYNEQFF; DNA: TGCGCCAGCAGCACGACAGGGGACGGCTACAATGAGCAGTTCTTC
V: TRBV27; D: NA; size: NA; J: TRBJ2-1; CDR3: CASGRAWEQFF; DNA: TGTGCCAGCGGCAGGGCCTGGGAGCAGTTCTTC
V: TRBV4-1; D: NA; size: NA; J: TRBJ2-7; CDR3: CASSQRPEWGVEQYF; DNA: TGCGCCAGCAGCCAACGACCGGAGTGGGGGGTTGAGCAGTACTTC
V: TRBV4-1; D: NA; size: few; J: TRBJ1-1; CDR3: CASSQVLRGTEAFF; DNA: TGCGCCAGCAGCCAAGTACTCAGGGGAACTGAAGCTTTCTTT
V: TRBV5-1; D: TRBD2; size: NA; J: TRBJ2-3; CDR3: CASRLLAGGRSDTQYF; DNA: TGCGCCAGCCGGCTTTTAGCGGGGGGGAGGTCAGATACGCAGTATTTT
V: TRBV19; D: NA; size: NA; J: TRBJ2-7; CDR3: CASSFQTGTYEQYF; DNA: TGTGCCAGTTCTTTCCAGACTGGTACCTACGAGCAGTACTTC
V: TRBV18; D: TRBD1; size: NA; J: TRBJ2-3; CDR3: CASSPDRGLFGTDTQYF; DNA: TGTGCCAGCTCACCGGACAGGGGGCTTTTCGGCACAGATACGCAGTATTTT
V: TRBV4-2; D: NA; size: NA; J: TRBJ2-3; CDR3: CASSPQGSDTQYF; DNA: TGTGCCAGCAGCCCTCAGGGGTCAGATACGCAGTATTTT
V: TRBV11-2; D: TRBD2; size: NA; J: TRBJ2-1; CDR3: CASSFAALQRGGRHEQFF; DNA: TGTGCCAGCAGCTTTGCCGCCCTCCAGCGGGGGGGCCGGCATGAGCAGTTCTTC
V: TRBV6-6; D: NA; size: NA; J: TRBJ1-1; CDR3: CASSYSSLNTEAFF; DNA: TGTGCCAGCAGTTACTCGTCTTTGAACACTGAAGCTTTCTTT
V: TRBV7-6; D: TRBD1; size: few; J: TRBJ1-4; CDR3: CASSRGTGDEKLFF; DNA: TGTGCCAGCAGTCGCGGGACAGGGGATGAAAAACTGTTTTTT
V: TRBV30; D: NA; size: NA; J: TRBJ1-1; CDR3: CAWKDSRNTEAFF; DNA: TGTGCCTGGAAAGACAGTCGGAACACTGAAGCTTTCTTT
V: TRBV5-1; D: TRBD1; size: NA; J: TRBJ1-4; CDR3: CASSRDRGSNEKLFF; DNA: TGCGCCAGCAGCCGAGACAGGGGGTCTAATGAAAAACTGTTTTTT
V: TRBV6-4; D: TRBD1; size: few; J: TRBJ1-4; CDR3: CASSDTFTGGLDEKLFF; DNA: TGTGCCAGCAGTGACACCTTCACAGGGGGCCTAGATGAAAAACTGTTTTTT
V: TRBV27; D: TRBD1; size: NA; J: TRBJ2-7; CDR3: CASSLFGRDRGLHEQYF; DNA: TGTGCCAGCAGTTTATTTGGTAGGGACAGGGGGCTCCACGAGCAGTACTTC
V: TRBV7-9; D: TRBD2; size: NA; J: TRBJ2-5; CDR3: CASSRPGASGGSGETQYF; DNA: TGTGCCAGCAGCCGGCCCGGGGCTAGCGGGGGATCCGGGGAGACCCAGTACTTC
V: TRBV6-1; D: NA; size: NA; J: TRBJ1-6; CDR3: CASSVRTVFNSPLHF; DNA: TGTGCCAGCAGTGTCCGGACAGTTTTTAATTCACCCCTCCACTTT
V: TRBV15; D: TRBD1; size: NA; J: TRBJ2-7; CDR3: CATSPRTGPLEQYF; DNA: TGTGCCACCAGCCCGCGGACAGGGCCCCTCGAGCAGTACTTC
V: TRBV5-1; D: TRBD1; size: NA; J: TRBJ2-2; CDR3: CASSLDSGGPGELFF; DNA: TGCGCCAGCAGCCTGGACTCAGGGGGACCCGGGGAGCTGTTTTTT
V: TRBV5-4; D: NA; size: NA; J: TRBJ1-2; CDR3: CASSLEGRVHGYTF; DNA: TGTGCCAGCAGCTTGGAGGGCAGGGTCCATGGCTACACCTTC
V: TRBV30; D: NA; size: NA; J: TRBJ2-7; CDR3: CAWGTSSYEQYF; DNA: TGTGCCTGGGGGACATCATCCTACGAGCAGTACTTC
V: TRBV29-1; D: TRBD2; size: NA; J: TRBJ2-2; CDR3: CSVRGTSGGSTGELFF; DNA: TGCAGCGTTCGAGGGACTAGCGGGGGGTCTACCGGGGAGCTGTTTTTT
V: TRBV6-6; D: NA; size: NA; J: TRBJ1-6; CDR3: CASSFNYNSPLHF; DNA: TGTGCCAGCAGTTTCAATTATAATTCACCCCTCCACTTT
V: TRBV7-8; D: TRBD1; size: once; J: TRBJ1-2; CDR3: CASSSDAGQVHTNPYGYTF; DNA: TGTGCCAGCAGTTCCGATGCGGGACAGGTTCATACCAACCCTTATGGCTACACCTTC
V: TRBV6-1; D: TRBD1; size: once; J: TRBJ1-1; CDR3: CASTSPGGTEAFF; DNA: TGTGCCAGCACCTCACCAGGGGGCACTGAAGCTTTCTTT
V: TRBV19; D: NA; size: once; J: TRBJ2-7; CDR3: CASSEGFPSYEQYF; DNA: TGTGCCAGTAGCGAGGGTTTCCCCTCCTACGAGCAGTACTTC
V: TRBV4-1; D: TRBD1; size: NA; J: TRBJ1-5; CDR3: CASSLSGQGLLSNQPQHF; DNA: TGCGCCAGCAGCCTCTCGGGACAGGGTCTCTTAAGCAATCAGCCCCAGCATTTT
V: TRBV9; D: TRBD1; size: NA; J: TRBJ1-2; CDR3: CASSVGTGGGYGYTF; DNA: TGTGCCAGCAGCGTAGGGACAGGGGGCGGCTATGGCTACACCTTC
V: TRBV30; D: NA; size: few; J: TRBJ1-1; CDR3: CAWTSDRNPSGMNTEAFF; DNA: TGTGCCTGGACCTCGGACAGAAACCCCAGTGGGATGAACACTGAAGCTTTCTTT
V: TRBV5-1; D: NA; size: NA; J: TRBJ2-2; CDR3: CASSLASPPGELFF; DNA: TGCGCCAGCAGCTTGGCTAGCCCCCCCGGGGAGCTGTTTTTT